These 24 T cell receptor beta chains were sequenced from one sample in a study of early T cells in non-severe SARS-CoV-2 infection. Via MiXCR, TCRdb re-called the 5' RACE reads, giving one row per CDR3 protein. Of 85,000 to 100,000 distinct CDR3 sequences listed, 11% are singletons. The sample here was whole blood, taken at baseline. These receptors came from an adult who was a healthcare worker with PCR-confirmed SARS-CoV-2 infection or an uninfected control (not recorded which).

This clonotype occurred a few times. The rearrangement joins TRBV20-1 to TRBJ1-6; the D gene is possibly TRBD1 (5 bases). Looked up from germline, CDR1 is DFQATT and CDR2 is SNEGSKA (reference sequence). V was cut by 3 bases and J by 6 bases, with 18 bases left in between. The CDR3 sequence is 16 residues long. CDR3 sequence reads: CSARVSRTGTNSPLHF. CDR3 nucleotides: TGCAGTGCTAGGGTCAGTCGGACCGGGACTAATTCACCCCTCCACTTT.

This clonotype came up many times. The chain uses TRBV6-2 or TRBV6-3 and TRBJ2-1; TRBD2 might be the D (6 bases). CDR3 size: 15 residues. Trimming cost V 3 bases and J 0 bases, with 9 bases left between them. The V gene's germline CDR1 is MNHEY and CDR2 SVGEGT. CDR3 loop: CASSYGGNSYNEQFF. DNA of the CDR3: TGTGCCAGCAGTTATGGCGGGAACTCCTACAATGAGCAGTTCTTC.

This clonotype was recorded at least ten times. The chain carries TRBV20-1 and TRBJ2-7, with 10 bases matching TRBD2. V was pared by 4 bases and J by 0 bases, with 6 bases of the junction left unmatched. The CDR3 has 15 amino acids. Germline V lookup: CDR1 DFQATT, CDR2 SNEGSKA (reference sequence). CDR3 nucleotide sequence: TGCAGTGCTATTGAACTAGCGGGGAGCTCCTACGAGCAGTACTTC. This gives the protein CSAIELAGSSYEQYF.

V is TRBV7-9 and J is TRBJ2-3; D is undetermined. Germline V gene lookup returns CDR1 SEHNR and CDR2 FQNEAQ (reference sequence). This CDR3 contains 13 residues. Deletions cut 4 bases from V and 5 bases from J, with 10 bases between. This CDR3 reads CASSSPPRDTQYF. The DNA of the CDR3 is TGTGCCAGCAGCTCCCCGCCAAGAGATACGCAGTATTTT.

The table lists this clonotype with a few counts. This chain uses TRBV5-1 with TRBJ2-2; a weak D match, TRBD2 (6 bases). Germline V gene lookup returns CDR1 SGHRS and CDR2 YFSETQ. The V and J ends lost 6 bases and 7 bases respectively, with 13 bases between them. CDR3 length: 13 amino acids. The CDR3 region is CASTLTSLGELFF. CDR3 DNA sequence: TGCGCCAGCACCCTCACTAGCCTCGGGGAGCTGTTTTTT.

The chain couples TRBV19 to TRBJ2-1; 8 positions match TRBD1. V dropped 9 bases and J dropped 2; count of bases not matched to a gene: 21. The CDR3 consists of 19 residues. The germline V gene has CDR1 LNHDA and CDR2 SQIVND (reference sequence). CDR3 DNA: TGTGCCAGCCGACCCAGGAGTCAACTACAGGGGGACCCCTACAATGAGCAGTTCTTC. It yields the protein CASRPRSQLQGDPYNEQFF.

This clonotype has only a few counts. This rearrangement joins TRBV12-3 or TRBV12-4 to TRBJ2-1; 9 bases map to TRBD2. The junction had 1 base not matched to a gene; V was cut back by 1 base and J by 6 bases. This CDR3 region has 14 residues. The CDR3 sequence is CASSLGREGNEQFF. CDR3 in DNA: TGTGCCAGCAGTTTAGGGCGGGAGGGCAATGAGCAGTTCTTC.

This clonotype was observed at least ten times. This chain joins TRBV20-1 and TRBJ1-2, with TRBD1 as a possible D gene (5 bases). CDR3 length equals 14 residues. The V end was cut by 3 bases, the J end by 2 bases, with 13 bases between. CDR1 is DFQATT, CDR2 SNEGSKA, per germline (reference sequence). The CDR3 region has the DNA TGCAGTGCTAGTCCCCCCGGGGACAACTATGGCTACACCTTC. Its protein is CSASPPGDNYGYTF.

There are a few counts of this clonotype. J is TRBJ2-3 and V is TRBV7-2; 11 bases match TRBD2. The germline CDR1 and CDR2 sequences are SGHTA and FQGNSA. J was trimmed by 6 bases and V by 1 base; bases with no gene match: 9. CDR3 length equals 17 residues. The chain's CDR3 is CASSLGIAGGPQDTQYF. CDR3 nucleotide sequence: TGTGCCAGCAGCTTAGGGATAGCGGGGGGGCCACAGGATACGCAGTATTTT.

This rearrangement joins TRBV19 to TRBJ1-1; a weak D match, TRBD1 (5 bases). The CDR3 loop spans 14 amino acids. The germline CDR1 and CDR2 sequences are LNHDA and SQIVND (reference sequence). V was clipped by 5 bases and J by 2 bases, with 12 bases between them. The CDR3 region is CASSRGGFNTEAFF. CDR3 coding DNA: TGTGCCAGTAGTCGCGGGGGGTTTAACACTGAAGCTTTCTTT.

This chain links TRBV10-3 with TRBJ1-1; D may be TRBD1 (5 bases). V lost 10 bases and J lost 4, with 16 bases in between. The germline V gene has CDR1 ENHRY and CDR2 SYGVKD. This CDR3 region has 13 residues. For the CDR3, the DNA is TGTGCCACCCACGCTAATAGGGGCACTGAAGCTTTCTTT. It specifies CATHANRGTEAFF.

CDR3 bases: TGTGCCAGCAGTTACTCGCAGGGGGCGAGGTCTAATGAAAAACTGTTTTTT. Its translation: CASSYSQGARSNEKLFF. This sequence joins TRBV6-5 and TRBJ1-4; 8 positions match TRBD1. V shed 0 bases and J 3 bases; nucleotides not matched to a gene: 6. Germline CDR1 is MNHEY and CDR2 is SVGAGI. The CDR3 loop spans 17 amino acids.

The genes are TRBV5-6 and TRBJ2-7; D assignment may be TRBD1 or TRBD2 (6 bases each). Trimming cost V 5 bases and J 3 bases, with 15 bases left between them. The CDR3 spans 14 residues. Germline V CDR1 and CDR2: SGHDT, YYEEEE. For the CDR3, the DNA is TGTGCCAGCAGAGCCCGGGGGCCTGTCTACGAGCAGTACTTC. Residues: CASRARGPVYEQYF.

This clonotype has at least ten counts. The chain combines TRBV24-1 with TRBJ1-5; D is perhaps TRBD1 (6 bases). Per germline, CDR1 KGHDR and CDR2 SFDVKD. The CDR3 consists of 14 residues. Deletions cut 5 bases from V and 6 bases from J, with 13 bases between. The CDR3 loop is CATSGAGEGQPQHF. In DNA form, the CDR3 reads TGTGCCACCAGTGGGGCAGGGGAAGGTCAGCCCCAGCATTTT.

This clonotype was detected only a few times. This sequence joins TRBV12-3 or TRBV12-4 and TRBJ1-3, with 10 bases that match TRBD1. The CDR3 totals 15 residues. The ends lost 5 bases at V and 2 bases at J; junction bases unmatched: 3. The chain's CDR3 is CASSHDRGPGNTIYF. The CDR3 DNA sequence: TGTGCCAGCAGTCATGACAGGGGGCCTGGAAACACCATATATTTT.

The chain links TRBV5-1 to TRBJ2-2; D is perhaps TRBD1 or TRBD2 (5 bases each). The CDR3 has 15 residues. Germline V CDR1 and CDR2: SGHRS, YFSETQ. Trimming shortened V by 4 bases and J by 1 base, and 11 bases separated the two germline ends. CDR3 amino acids: CASSSGGQNTGELFF. As DNA, the CDR3 is TGCGCCAGCAGCAGCGGTGGACAGAACACCGGGGAGCTGTTTTTT.

This clonotype was recorded at least ten times. The CDR3 DNA reads as TGTGCCAGCAGCTTGTGGGGTACAGATACGCAGTATTTT. This codes for CASSLWGTDTQYF. The chain couples TRBV5-5 to TRBJ2-3; D remains ambiguous. Germline CDR1 reads SGHKS; CDR2 reads YYEKEE (reference sequence). V lost 1 base to trimming and J lost 3 bases, with 6 bases between them. The CDR3 is made up of 13 amino acids.

This clonotype was counted a few times. The V gene is TRBV7-2, the J gene TRBJ2-3; no clear D gene. Trimming removed 5 bases from V and 6 bases from J, with 9 bases in between. The CDR3 is made up of 12 amino acids. Germline V gene data show CDR1 as SGHTA and CDR2 as FQGNSA. The CDR3 protein is CASSPLLDTQYF. The CDR3 DNA reads TGTGCCAGCAGCCCCCTTTTGGATACGCAGTATTTT.

This clonotype was seen a handful of times. The V call is TRBV12-2, the J call TRBJ2-3; the table calls TRBD2, which could not be checked here. TRBV12-2 is recorded as a pseudogene. This CDR3 comprises 16 residues. This CDR3 reads CASRFGTSGTTDTQYF. The CDR3 DNA sequence: TGTGCAAGTCGCTTCGGGACTAGCGGCACCACAGATACGCAGTATTTT.

The chain joins TRBV24-1 to TRBJ1-3, with D perhaps matching TRBD1 (6 bases). Germline CDR1 is KGHDR and CDR2 is SFDVKD. V was shortened by 7 bases and J by 0 bases, with 15 bases between the two germline ends. The CDR3 length is 16 residues. The CDR3 loop reads CATRELGHLSGNTIYF. The CDR3 DNA sequence: TGTGCCACCAGGGAATTGGGACACCTCTCTGGAAACACCATATATTTT.

This clonotype came up a few times. The rearrangement joins TRBV14 to TRBJ2-7, with 8 bases that match TRBD2. The CDR3 is 12 amino acids. The trim removed 8 bases at V and 5 bases at J, leaving 5 bases unmatched. CDR1 and CDR2 from the germline V gene are SGHDN and FVKESK. The CDR3: CASAGTSNEQYF. The CDR3, as DNA: TGTGCCAGCGCCGGGACTAGTAACGAGCAGTACTTC. Full variable domain (outside the CDR3, taken from reference TRBV14 and TRBJ2-7): EAGVTQFPSHSVIEKGQTVTLRCDPISGHDNLYWYRRVMGKEIKFLLHFVKESKQDESGMPNNRFLAERTGGTYSTLKVQPAELEDSGVYFCASAGTSNEQYFGPGTRLTVT.

This clonotype appeared a few times. This chain links TRBV7-6 with TRBJ2-3; 11 bases line up with TRBD2. The CDR3 totals 19 residues. Germline V lookup: CDR1 SGHVS, CDR2 FNYEAQ. Losses at the gene ends were 1 base for V and 6 bases for J; bases not matched to a gene: 15. CDR3 sequence (DNA): TGTGCCAGCAGCTTAGTTCCTAGCGGGGGGCTATCCCCAGGTGATACGCAGTATTTT. Amino acids: CASSLVPSGGLSPGDTQYF.

Many counts were recorded for this clonotype. The chain combines TRBV29-1 with TRBJ1-2; tentatively, D is TRBD1 (6 bases). This CDR3 is 15 amino acids long. Trimming took off 7 bases at V and 4 bases at J, with 22 bases between the two ends. Germline V CDR1 and CDR2: SQVTM, ANQGSEA. The CDR3 loop is CSGAIRGDRFYGYTF. The CDR3 DNA sequence: TGCAGCGGCGCCATCAGGGGAGACCGCTTCTATGGCTACACCTTC.

This clonotype was detected many times. This chain connects TRBV5-1 to TRBJ2-7, with no clear D. CDR1 is SGHRS and CDR2 is YFSETQ in the germline V gene. V was pared by 0 bases and J by 2 bases, with 3 bases between. The CDR3 covers 12 residues. CDR3 nucleotide sequence: TGCGCCAGCAGCTTGGGAGCCTACGAGCAGTACTTC. Amino acids: CASSLGAYEQYF.